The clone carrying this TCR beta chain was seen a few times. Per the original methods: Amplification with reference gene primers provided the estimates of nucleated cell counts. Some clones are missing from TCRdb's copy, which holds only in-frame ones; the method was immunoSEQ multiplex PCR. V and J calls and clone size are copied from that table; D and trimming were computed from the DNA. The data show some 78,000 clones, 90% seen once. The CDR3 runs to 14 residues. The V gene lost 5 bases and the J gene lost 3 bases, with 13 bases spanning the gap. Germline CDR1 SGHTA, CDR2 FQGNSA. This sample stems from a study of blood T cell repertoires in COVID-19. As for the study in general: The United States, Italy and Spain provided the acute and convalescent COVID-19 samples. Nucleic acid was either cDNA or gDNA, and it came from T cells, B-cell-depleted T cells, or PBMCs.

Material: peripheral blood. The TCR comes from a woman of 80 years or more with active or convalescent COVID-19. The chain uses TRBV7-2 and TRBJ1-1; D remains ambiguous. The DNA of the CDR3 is TGTGCCAGCAGCGTCGCAGGAACCCACACTGAAGCTTTCTTT. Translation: CASSVAGTHTEAFF.